The 19 T cell receptor beta chains listed next were all sequenced from one sample in a study of post-analysis software for immune sequencing data. The study, taken as a whole, reports: Roughly five TRBV segments occurring more often in patients than controls included TRBV5-6, TRBV5-1 and TRBV20-1.

Built from TCR beta cDNA, the libraries had unique molecular identifiers in them. TCRdb used MiXCR to reprocess the PCR reads, holding one entry per CDR3 protein. The sample holds about 540,000 distinct CDR3 sequences, 30% to 40% seen once. These TCRs' antigens remain unknown. Sequencing was done on a sample of blood. Receptor source: a girl younger than 18 with multiple sclerosis.

J is TRBJ2-5 and V is TRBV7-2; 8 bases agree with TRBD2. J lost 7 bases, V lost 3 bases, and 7 bases had no gene match. The CDR3 extends over 14 amino acids. Germline assignment: CDR1 SGHTA and CDR2 FQGNSA. CDR3 nucleotide sequence: TGTGCCAGCAGCTTTAGCGGGGCCGGGGTGACCCAGTACTTC. Amino acid sequence: CASSFSGAGVTQYF.

The CDR3 spells CASRRTGGPQETQYF. CDR3 coding DNA: TGTGCCAGCAGGAGGACAGGGGGCCCCCAAGAGACCCAGTACTTC. The gene calls are TRBV2 and TRBJ2-5; 11 bases align to TRBD1. Germline-derived CDR1 and CDR2 are SNHLY and FYNNEI. With 6 bases clipped from V and 1 base from J, the junction kept 4 bases outside the gene matches. The CDR3 consists of 15 residues. Filled out from reference TRBV2 and TRBJ2-5, the complete variable domain reads EPEVTQTPSHQVTQMGQEVILRCVPISNHLYFYWYRQILGQKVEFLVSFYNNEISEKSEIFDDQFSVERPDGSNFTLKIRSTKLEDSAMYFCASRRTGGPQETQYFGPGTRLLVL.

This sequence joins TRBV6-5 and TRBJ2-4, with D possibly being TRBD1 (7 bases). Germline CDR1 MNHEY, CDR2 SVGAGI. V was pared by 0 bases and J by 12 bases, with 21 bases between. CDR3 length: 16 residues. The DNA of the CDR3 is TGTGCCAGCAGTTACTCGGGGGTGACACCCAGGGGGGATCAGTACTTC. Protein: CASSYSGVTPRGDQYF.

This clonotype was observed a handful of times. J is TRBJ2-3 and V is TRBV5-1, with 8 bases matching TRBD2. The junction had 2 bases not matched to a gene; V was cut back by 0 bases and J by 2 bases. CDR1 is SGHRS and CDR2 is YFSETQ in the germline V gene. This CDR3 has 15 residues. The chain's CDR3 is CASSLDSGDTDTQYF. In DNA form, the CDR3 reads TGCGCCAGCAGCTTGGATAGCGGGGACACAGATACGCAGTATTTT.

V is TRBV5-8 and J is TRBJ2-3, with unresolved D. Germline V gene sequence: CDR1 SGHTS, CDR2 YDEGEE. There are 12 residues in the CDR3. V lost 0 bases, J lost 8 bases, and 7 bases lay in between. DNA for the CDR3: TGTGCCAGCAGCTTGGGGCAGAGTACGCAGTATTTT. Protein: CASSLGQSTQYF.

The chain has TRBV27 and TRBJ2-5; D not certain. V was cut by 2 bases and J by 7 bases, with 14 bases left in between. CDR1 and CDR2 from the germline V gene are MNHEY and SMNVEV (reference sequence). CDR3 length: 14 residues. CDR3 nucleotide sequence: TGTGCCAGCAGTTTAATTTTCCCCTGGACGACCCAGTACTTC. Translated, it gives CASSLIFPWTTQYF.

CDR3 amino acids: CAIRGTGGDYGYTF. The CDR3 nucleotides read TGTGCCATCAGGGGGACAGGGGGAGACTATGGCTACACCTTC. This sequence joins TRBV10-3 and TRBJ1-2; 11 bases map to TRBD1. J lost 3 bases, V lost 6 bases, and 3 bases had no gene match. Germline-derived CDR1 and CDR2 are ENHRY and SYGVKD. The CDR3 extends over 14 amino acids.

Notes on this clonotype: One base away lies a much larger clone, so this may be a sequencing read error. The chain carries TRBV9 and TRBJ2-7; TRBD1 matches at 8 bases. CDR1 SGDLS and CDR2 YYNGEE come from the germline V gene. The CDR3 has 14 residues. The J segment lost 4 bases and the V segment lost 4 bases, leaving 7 bases of the junction unmatched. This CDR3 reads CASSSQDRGYEQYF. The CDR3 nucleotides read TGTGCCAGCAGCTCTCAAGACAGGGGTTACGAGCAGTACTTC.

This sequence joins TRBV7-2 and TRBJ2-3; 9 bases are shared with TRBD2. V trimming: 2 bases; J trimming: 2 bases; junction bases outside the gene matches: 8. The CDR3 covers 17 residues. Germline CDR1 is SGHTA and CDR2 is FQGNSA. CDR3 DNA sequence: TGTGCCAGCAGCTTACGCCTGAGCGGGGGGTCCACAGATACGCAGTATTTT. Protein product: CASSLRLSGGSTDTQYF. The variable domain in full, completed from reference TRBV7-2 and TRBJ2-3, reads GAGVSQSPSNKVTEKGKDVELRCDPISGHTALYWYRQSLGQGLEFLIYFQGNSAPDKSGLPSDRFSAERTGGSVSTLTIQRTQQEDSAVYLCASSLRLSGGSTDTQYFGPGTRLTVL.

This clonotype was observed at least ten times. The gene calls are TRBV6-5 and TRBJ2-7, with TRBD2 identical over 7 bases. The CDR3 is made up of 15 amino acids. With 0 bases clipped from V and 2 bases from J, the junction kept 4 bases outside the gene matches. Germline-derived CDR1 and CDR2 are MNHEY and SVGAGI. CDR3 nucleotide sequence: TGTGCCAGCAGTTACTCTGAAGCGGGGCCCTACGAGCAGTACTTC. Amino acid sequence: CASSYSEAGPYEQYF.

The chain employs TRBV4-1 and TRBJ2-3; 9 positions agree with TRBD1. The germline gives CDR1 MGHRA, CDR2 YSYEKL. The CDR3 spans 15 residues. V lost 0 bases to trimming and J lost 6 bases; unmatched junction nucleotides: 4. CDR3 nucleotide sequence: TGCGCCAGCAGCCAAGAACAGGGGGCTTGGGATACGCAGTATTTT. Its translation is CASSQEQGAWDTQYF.

The chain joins TRBV12-3 or TRBV12-4 to TRBJ2-5; 8 nucleotides line up with TRBD1. The J call is in doubt because the DNA end fits TRBJ2-7 better. The CDR3 has 14 residues. CDR3 nucleotide sequence: TGTGCCAGCAGTCCAGGGGGCCAGAGCTCCGAGCAGTACTTC. Translated, it gives CASSPGGQSSEQYF.

The gene calls are TRBV5-6 and TRBJ2-7; weak D call: TRBD1 (6 bases). The V and J ends lost 4 bases and 1 base respectively, with 15 bases between them. Germline V gene data show CDR1 as SGHDT and CDR2 as YYEEEE. This CDR3 region has 15 residues. For the CDR3, the DNA is TGTGCCAGCAGCCAGACCCCGGGACAATCCTACGAGCAGTACTTC. It is translated as CASSQTPGQSYEQYF.

V is TRBV19 and J is TRBJ2-3, with D perhaps TRBD2 (7 bases). V lost 1 base, J lost 7 bases, and 18 bases lay in between. The CDR3 spans 16 residues. Per the germline V gene, CDR1 is LNHDA and CDR2 is SQIVND (reference sequence). Here the CDR3 DNA reads TGTGCCAGTAGTATAGGGGAGGGGGGCGCACGGAATACGCAGTATTTT. It encodes CASSIGEGGARNTQYF. The variable domain in full, completed from reference TRBV19 and TRBJ2-3, reads DGGITQSPKYLFRKEGQNVTLSCEQNLNHDAMYWYRQDPGQGLRLIYYSQIVNDFQKGDIAEGYSVSREKKESFPLTVTSAQKNPTAFYLCASSIGEGGARNTQYFGPGTRLTVL.

This clonotype occurred a few times. The V call is TRBV4-1, the J call TRBJ2-5; TRBD2 matches 8 bases. The CDR3 spans 15 residues. CDR1 and CDR2 (germline): MGHRA, YSYEKL. The V and J ends lost 3 bases and 7 bases, in that order; junction bases with no gene match: 10. CDR3 sequence reads: CASSHPGLASGTQYF. The CDR3 DNA follows: TGCGCCAGCAGCCATCCTGGACTAGCTTCGGGGACCCAGTACTTC.

There are a few counts of this clonotype. The chain couples TRBV7-2 to TRBJ2-7, with a weak D call TRBD2 (7 bases). V shed 1 base and J shed 3 bases, with 13 bases lying between them. Germline CDR1 is SGHTA and CDR2 is FQGNSA. The CDR3 is made up of 15 amino acids. The CDR3 is CASSLEAGAHYEQYF. The CDR3 DNA follows: TGTGCCAGCAGCTTAGAGGCGGGGGCCCACTACGAGCAGTACTTC.

This clonotype was found a few times. This chain uses TRBV10-2 with TRBJ1-5; maybe TRBD1 (5 bases). Trimming removed 7 bases at V and 6 bases at J, with 13 bases between. Germline V gene data show CDR1 as WSHSY and CDR2 as SAAADI. The CDR3 extends over 13 amino acids. DNA for the CDR3: TGCGCCAGCACCCTGCAGGGCGGTCAGCCCCAGCATTTT. The encoded protein is CASTLQGGQPQHF.

This chain connects TRBV5-1 to TRBJ2-1, with unresolved D. Germline V lookup: CDR1 SGHRS, CDR2 YFSETQ. This CDR3 is 14 amino acids long. V lost 0 bases and J lost 7, with 11 bases in between. The CDR3 nucleotides are TGCGCCAGCAGCTTGGGAGAATGGGAAAATGAGCAGTTCTTC. Residues: CASSLGEWENEQFF.

The sample holds a few counts of this clonotype. The chain joins TRBV7-6 to TRBJ1-5; no definite D call. The CDR3 runs to 15 residues. In germline, CDR1 is SGHVS, CDR2 FNYEAQ. The V gene lost 2 bases and the J gene lost 7 bases, with 15 bases spanning the gap. CDR3 sequence: CASSLSEGSGQPQHF. The CDR3 DNA is TGTGCCAGCAGCTTATCTGAAGGATCGGGGCAGCCCCAGCATTTT.